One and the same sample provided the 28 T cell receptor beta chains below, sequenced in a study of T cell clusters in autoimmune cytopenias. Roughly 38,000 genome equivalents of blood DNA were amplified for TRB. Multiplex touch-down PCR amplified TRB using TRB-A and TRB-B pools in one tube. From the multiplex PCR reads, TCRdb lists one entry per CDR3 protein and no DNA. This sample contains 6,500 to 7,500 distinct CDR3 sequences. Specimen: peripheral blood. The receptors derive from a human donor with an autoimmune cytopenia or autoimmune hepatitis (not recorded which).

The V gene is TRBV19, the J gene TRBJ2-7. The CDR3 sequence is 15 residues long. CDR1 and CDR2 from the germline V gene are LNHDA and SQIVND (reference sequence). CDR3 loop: CASSSPDRGSYEQYF.

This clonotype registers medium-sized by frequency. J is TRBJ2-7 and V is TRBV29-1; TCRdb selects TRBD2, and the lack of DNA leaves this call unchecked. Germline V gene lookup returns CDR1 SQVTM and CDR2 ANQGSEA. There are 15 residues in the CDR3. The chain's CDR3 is CSVEVGGHGAYEQYF.

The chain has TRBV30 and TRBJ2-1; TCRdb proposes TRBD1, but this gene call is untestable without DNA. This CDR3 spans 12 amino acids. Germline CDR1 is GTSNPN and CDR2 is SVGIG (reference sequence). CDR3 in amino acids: CAWTDRSDEQFF. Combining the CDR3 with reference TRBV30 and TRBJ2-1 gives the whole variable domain SQTIHQWPATLVQPVGSPLSLECTVEGTSNPNLYWYRQAAGRGLQLLFYSVGIGQISSEVPQNLSASRPQDRQFILSSKKLLLSDSGFYLCAWTDRSDEQFFGPGTRLTVL.

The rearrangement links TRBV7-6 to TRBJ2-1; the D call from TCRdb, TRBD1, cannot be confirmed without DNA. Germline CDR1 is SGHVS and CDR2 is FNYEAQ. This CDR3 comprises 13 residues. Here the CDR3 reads CASSKGQNNEQFF.

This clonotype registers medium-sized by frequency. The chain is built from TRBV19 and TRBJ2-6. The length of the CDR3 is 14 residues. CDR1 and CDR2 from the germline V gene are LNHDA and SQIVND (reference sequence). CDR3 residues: CASKWLSGANVLTF.

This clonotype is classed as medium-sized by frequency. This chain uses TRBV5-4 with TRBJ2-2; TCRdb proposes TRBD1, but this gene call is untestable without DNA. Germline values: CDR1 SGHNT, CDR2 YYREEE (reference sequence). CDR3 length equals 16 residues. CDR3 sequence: CASRRGDRDLAGELFF.

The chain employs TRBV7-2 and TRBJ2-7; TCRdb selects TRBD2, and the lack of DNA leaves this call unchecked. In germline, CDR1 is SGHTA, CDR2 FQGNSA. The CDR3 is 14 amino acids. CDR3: CASSLSPNLGEQYF.

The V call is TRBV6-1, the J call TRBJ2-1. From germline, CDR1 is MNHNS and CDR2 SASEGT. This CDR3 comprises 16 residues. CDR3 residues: CASSEWFGVTYNEQFF.

CDR3 protein: CASSLAGDSYGYTF. The chain is built from TRBV5-1 and TRBJ1-2; TCRdb proposes TRBD1, but this gene call is untestable without DNA. CDR3 size: 14 residues. In germline, CDR1 is SGHRS, CDR2 YFSETQ.

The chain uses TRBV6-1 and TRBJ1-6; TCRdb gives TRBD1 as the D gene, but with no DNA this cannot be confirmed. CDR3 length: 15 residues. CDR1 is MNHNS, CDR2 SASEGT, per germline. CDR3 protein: CASSAGRGDNSPLHF.

The CDR3 reads CASSEDRTKLFF. The chain carries TRBV19 and TRBJ1-4; the TRBD1 assignment by TCRdb is unverifiable without DNA. CDR3 length: 12 residues. Germline CDR1 is LNHDA and CDR2 is SQIVND (reference sequence). Complete variable domain (other parts from reference TRBV19 and TRBJ1-4): DGGITQSPKYLFRKEGQNVTLSCEQNLNHDAMYWYRQDPGQGLRLIYYSQIVNDFQKGDIAEGYSVSREKKESFPLTVTSAQKNPTAFYLCASSEDRTKLFFGSGTQLSVL.

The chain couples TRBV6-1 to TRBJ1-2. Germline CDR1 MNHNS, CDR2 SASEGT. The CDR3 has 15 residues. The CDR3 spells CASRLAGTIIYGYTF.

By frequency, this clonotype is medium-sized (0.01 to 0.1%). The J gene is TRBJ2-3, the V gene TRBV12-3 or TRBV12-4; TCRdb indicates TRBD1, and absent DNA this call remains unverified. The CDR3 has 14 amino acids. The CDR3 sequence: CASSFGGAGDTQYF.

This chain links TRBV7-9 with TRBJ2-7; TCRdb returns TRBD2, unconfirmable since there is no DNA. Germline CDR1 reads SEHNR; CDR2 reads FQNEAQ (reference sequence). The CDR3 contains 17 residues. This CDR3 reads CASSSRALAGDPYEQYF.

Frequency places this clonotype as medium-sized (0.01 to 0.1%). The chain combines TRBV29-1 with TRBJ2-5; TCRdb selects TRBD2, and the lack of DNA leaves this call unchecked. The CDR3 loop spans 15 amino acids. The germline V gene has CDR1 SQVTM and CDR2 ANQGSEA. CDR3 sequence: CSASEGILYQETQYF.

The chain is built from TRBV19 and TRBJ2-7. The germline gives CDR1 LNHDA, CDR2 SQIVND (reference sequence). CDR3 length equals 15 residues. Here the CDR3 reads CASSPGIGATYEQYF.

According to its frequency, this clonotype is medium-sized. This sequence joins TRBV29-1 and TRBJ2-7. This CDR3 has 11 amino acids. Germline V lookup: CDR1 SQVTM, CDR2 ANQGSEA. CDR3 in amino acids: CSVDLSYEQYF.

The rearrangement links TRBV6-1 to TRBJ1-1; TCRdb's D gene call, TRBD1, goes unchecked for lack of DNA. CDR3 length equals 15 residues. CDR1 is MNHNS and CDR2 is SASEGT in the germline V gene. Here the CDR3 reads CASSEWAGAYTEAFF.

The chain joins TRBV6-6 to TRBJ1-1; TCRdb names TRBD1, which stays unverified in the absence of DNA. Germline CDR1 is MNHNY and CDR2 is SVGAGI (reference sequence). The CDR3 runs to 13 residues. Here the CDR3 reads CASSSHRDTEAFF.

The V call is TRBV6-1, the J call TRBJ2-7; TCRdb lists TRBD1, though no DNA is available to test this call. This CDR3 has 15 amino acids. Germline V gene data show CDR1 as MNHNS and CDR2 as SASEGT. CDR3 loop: CASVQGRTAIYEQYF.

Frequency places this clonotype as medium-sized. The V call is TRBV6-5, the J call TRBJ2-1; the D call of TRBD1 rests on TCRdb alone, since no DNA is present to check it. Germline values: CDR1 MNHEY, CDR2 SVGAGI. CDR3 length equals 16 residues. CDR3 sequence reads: CASRRIDAGLNNEQFF.

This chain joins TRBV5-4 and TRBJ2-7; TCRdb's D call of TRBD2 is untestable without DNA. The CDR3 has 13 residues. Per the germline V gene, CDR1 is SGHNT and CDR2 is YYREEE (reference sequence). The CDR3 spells CASSLVLEGEQYF.

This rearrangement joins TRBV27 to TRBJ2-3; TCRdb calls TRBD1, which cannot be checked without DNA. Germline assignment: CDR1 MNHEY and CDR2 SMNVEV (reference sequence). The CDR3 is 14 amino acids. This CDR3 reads CASRQGVVTDTQYF.

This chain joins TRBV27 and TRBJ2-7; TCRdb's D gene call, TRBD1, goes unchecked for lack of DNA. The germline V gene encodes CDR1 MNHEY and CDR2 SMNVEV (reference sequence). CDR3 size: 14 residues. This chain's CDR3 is CASRTGTGAYEQYF.

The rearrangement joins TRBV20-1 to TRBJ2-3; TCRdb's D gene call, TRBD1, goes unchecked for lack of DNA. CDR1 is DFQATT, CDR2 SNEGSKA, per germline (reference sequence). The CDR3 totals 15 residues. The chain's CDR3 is CSARDLGQPTDTQYF.

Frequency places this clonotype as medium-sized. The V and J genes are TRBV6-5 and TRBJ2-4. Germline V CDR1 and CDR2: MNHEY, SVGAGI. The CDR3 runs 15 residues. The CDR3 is CASSYSRGAKNIQYF.

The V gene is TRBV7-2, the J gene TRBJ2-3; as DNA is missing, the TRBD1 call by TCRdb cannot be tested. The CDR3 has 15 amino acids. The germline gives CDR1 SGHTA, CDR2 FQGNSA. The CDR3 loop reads CASSLRGQSTDTQYF.

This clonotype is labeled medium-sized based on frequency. CDR3 region: CAWSVRSQETQYF. The chain couples TRBV30 to TRBJ2-5. Germline CDR1 GTSNPN, CDR2 SVGIG (reference sequence). This CDR3 has 13 amino acids.